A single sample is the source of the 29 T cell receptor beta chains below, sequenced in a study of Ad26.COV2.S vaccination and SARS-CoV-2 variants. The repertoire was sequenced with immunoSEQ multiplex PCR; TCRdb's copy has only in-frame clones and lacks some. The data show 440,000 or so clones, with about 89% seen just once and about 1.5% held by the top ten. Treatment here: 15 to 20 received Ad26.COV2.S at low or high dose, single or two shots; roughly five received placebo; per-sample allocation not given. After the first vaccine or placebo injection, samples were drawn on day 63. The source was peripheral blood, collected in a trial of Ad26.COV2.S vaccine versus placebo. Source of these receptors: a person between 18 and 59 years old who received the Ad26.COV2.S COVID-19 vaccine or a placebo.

The chain's CDR3 is CASSPAGTGGEKLFF. CDR3 coding DNA: TGTGCCAGCAGCCCAGCCGGGACAGGCGGCGAAAAACTGTTTTTT. The rearrangement uses TRBV9 and TRBJ1-4, with 8 bases aligning to TRBD1. Germline trimming cut 4 bases from V and 8 bases from J; bases unmatched to any gene: 10. Germline lookup yields CDR1 SGDLS and CDR2 YYNGEE. The CDR3 length is 15 residues. Full variable domain (rest looked up from reference TRBV9 and TRBJ1-4): DSGVTQTPKHLITATGQRVTLRCSPRSGDLSVYWYQQSLDQGLQFLIQYYNGEERAKGNILERFSAQQFPDLHSELNLSSLELGDSALYFCASSPAGTGGEKLFFGSGTQLSVL.

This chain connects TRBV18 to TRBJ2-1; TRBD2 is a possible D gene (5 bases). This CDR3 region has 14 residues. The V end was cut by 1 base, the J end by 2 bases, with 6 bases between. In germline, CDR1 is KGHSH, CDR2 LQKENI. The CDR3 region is CASSPQRTYNEQFF. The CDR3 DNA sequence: TGTGCCAGCTCACCACAGCGGACCTACAATGAGCAGTTCTTC.

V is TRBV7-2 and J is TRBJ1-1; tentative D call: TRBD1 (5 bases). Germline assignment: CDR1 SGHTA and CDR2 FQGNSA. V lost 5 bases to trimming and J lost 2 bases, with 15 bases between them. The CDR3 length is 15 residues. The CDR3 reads CASSEQGTANTEAFF. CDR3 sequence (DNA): TGTGCCAGCAGCGAGCAAGGGACGGCCAACACTGAAGCTTTCTTT.

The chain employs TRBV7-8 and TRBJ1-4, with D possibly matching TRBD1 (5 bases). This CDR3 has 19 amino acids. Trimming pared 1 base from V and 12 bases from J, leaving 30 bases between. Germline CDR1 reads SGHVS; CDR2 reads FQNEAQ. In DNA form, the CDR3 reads TGTGCCAGCAGCTTAGTTCTGGCCCCGGGGGGGGTTACCGGAGGGGAACTGTTTTTT. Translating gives CASSLVLAPGGVTGGELFF.

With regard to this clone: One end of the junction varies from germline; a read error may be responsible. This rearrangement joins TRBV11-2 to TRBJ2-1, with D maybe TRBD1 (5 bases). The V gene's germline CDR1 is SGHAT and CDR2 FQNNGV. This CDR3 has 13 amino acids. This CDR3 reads CASRLGVSNEQFF. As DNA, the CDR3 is TGTGCCAGCAGATTAGGGGTAAGCAATGAGCAGTTCTTC.

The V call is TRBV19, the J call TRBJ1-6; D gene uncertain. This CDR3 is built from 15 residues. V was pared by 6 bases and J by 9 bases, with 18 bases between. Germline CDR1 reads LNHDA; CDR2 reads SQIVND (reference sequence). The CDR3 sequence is CASSPTGRSSSPLHF. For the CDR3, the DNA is TGTGCCAGTAGCCCAACGGGAAGATCGAGTTCACCCCTCCACTTT.

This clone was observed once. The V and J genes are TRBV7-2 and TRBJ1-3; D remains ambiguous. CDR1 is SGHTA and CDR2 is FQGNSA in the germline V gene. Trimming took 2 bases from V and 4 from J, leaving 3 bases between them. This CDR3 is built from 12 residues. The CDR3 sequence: CASSLRGNTIYF. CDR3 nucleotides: TGTGCCAGCAGCTTAAGGGGAAACACCATATATTTT.

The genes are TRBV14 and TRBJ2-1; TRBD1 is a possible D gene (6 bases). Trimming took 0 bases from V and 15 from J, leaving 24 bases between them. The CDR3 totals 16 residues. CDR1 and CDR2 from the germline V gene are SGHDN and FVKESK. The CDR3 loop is CASSQDGRTGTIPGFF. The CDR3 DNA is TGTGCCAGCAGCCAAGATGGTCGAACGGGGACAATACCGGGGTTCTTC. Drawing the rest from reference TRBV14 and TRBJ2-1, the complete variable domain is EAGVTQFPSHSVIEKGQTVTLRCDPISGHDNLYWYRRVMGKEIKFLLHFVKESKQDESGMPNNRFLAERTGGTYSTLKVQPAELEDSGVYFCASSQDGRTGTIPGFFGPGTRLTVL.

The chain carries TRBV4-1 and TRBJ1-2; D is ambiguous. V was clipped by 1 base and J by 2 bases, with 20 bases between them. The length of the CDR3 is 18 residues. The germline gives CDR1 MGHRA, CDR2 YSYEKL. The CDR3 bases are TGCGCCAGCAGCCAAGGAATTGTGAGGAAGCTGCGGAACTATGGCTACACCTTC. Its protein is CASSQGIVRKLRNYGYTF.

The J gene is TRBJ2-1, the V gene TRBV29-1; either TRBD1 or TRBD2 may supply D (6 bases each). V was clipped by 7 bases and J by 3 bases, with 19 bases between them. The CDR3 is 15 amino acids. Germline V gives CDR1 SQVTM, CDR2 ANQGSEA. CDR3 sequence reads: CSAQGRLALYNEQFF. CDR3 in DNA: TGCAGCGCGCAGGGGAGGCTAGCGCTCTACAATGAGCAGTTCTTC.

Here the CDR3 reads CASSPRQGRWETQYF. CDR3 bases: TGTGCCAGCAGCCCTCGACAGGGGCGGTGGGAGACCCAGTACTTC. The chain carries TRBV3-1 (or the pseudogene TRBV3-2) and TRBJ2-5; 8 bases are shared with TRBD1. V dropped 4 bases and J dropped 5; count of bases not matched to a gene: 9. The germline gives CDR1 LGHDT, CDR2 YNNKEL (reference sequence). The CDR3 covers 15 residues.

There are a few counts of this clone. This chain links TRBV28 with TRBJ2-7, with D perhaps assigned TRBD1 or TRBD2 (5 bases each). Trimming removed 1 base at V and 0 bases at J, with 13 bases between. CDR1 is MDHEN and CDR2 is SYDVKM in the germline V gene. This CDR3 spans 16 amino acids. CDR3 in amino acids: CASSLSGRPSSYEQYF. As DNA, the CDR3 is TGTGCCAGCAGTTTATCGGGACGTCCTAGCTCCTACGAGCAGTACTTC.

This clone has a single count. CDR3 in amino acids: CASRTGTNYGYTF. The CDR3 DNA is TGTGCCAGCAGAACAGGGACCAATTACGGCTACACCTTC. The chain employs TRBV6-5 and TRBJ1-2, with D possibly TRBD1 on 6 matching bases. The CDR3 has 13 amino acids. Trimming removed 6 bases at V and 8 bases at J, with 16 bases between. The V gene's germline CDR1 is MNHEY and CDR2 SVGAGI.

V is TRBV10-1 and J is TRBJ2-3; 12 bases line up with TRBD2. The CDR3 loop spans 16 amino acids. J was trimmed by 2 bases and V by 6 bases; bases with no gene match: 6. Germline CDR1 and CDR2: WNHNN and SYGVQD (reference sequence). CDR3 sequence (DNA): TGCGCCAGCAGCTCCGGACTAGCGGGATACACAGATACGCAGTATTTT. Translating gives CASSSGLAGYTDTQYF.

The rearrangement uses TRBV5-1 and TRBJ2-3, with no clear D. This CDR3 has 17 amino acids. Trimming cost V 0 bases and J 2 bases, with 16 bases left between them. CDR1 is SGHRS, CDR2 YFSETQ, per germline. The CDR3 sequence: CASSLAGRDPSTDTQYF. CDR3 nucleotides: TGCGCCAGCAGCTTGGCAGGAAGGGATCCATCCACAGATACGCAGTATTTT.

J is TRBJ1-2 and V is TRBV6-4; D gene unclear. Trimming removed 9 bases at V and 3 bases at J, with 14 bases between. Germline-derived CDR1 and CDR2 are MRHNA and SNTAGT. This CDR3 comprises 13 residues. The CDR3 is CARKEDSYYGYTF. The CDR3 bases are TGTGCCAGAAAGGAAGACTCTTACTATGGCTACACCTTC.

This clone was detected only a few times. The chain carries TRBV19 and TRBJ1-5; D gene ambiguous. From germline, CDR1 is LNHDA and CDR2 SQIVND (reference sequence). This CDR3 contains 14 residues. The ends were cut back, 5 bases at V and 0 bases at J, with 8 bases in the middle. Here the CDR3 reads CASSVLNSNQPQHF. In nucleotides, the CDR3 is TGTGCCAGTAGTGTGCTGAATAGCAATCAGCCCCAGCATTTT.

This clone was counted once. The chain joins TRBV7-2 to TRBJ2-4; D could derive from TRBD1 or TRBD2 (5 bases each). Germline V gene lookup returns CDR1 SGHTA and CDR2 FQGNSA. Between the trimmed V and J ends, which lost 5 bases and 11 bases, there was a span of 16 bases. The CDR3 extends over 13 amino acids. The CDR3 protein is CASSHPSPGLQYF. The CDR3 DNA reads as TGTGCCAGCAGCCACCCCTCCCCGGGGCTTCAGTACTTC.

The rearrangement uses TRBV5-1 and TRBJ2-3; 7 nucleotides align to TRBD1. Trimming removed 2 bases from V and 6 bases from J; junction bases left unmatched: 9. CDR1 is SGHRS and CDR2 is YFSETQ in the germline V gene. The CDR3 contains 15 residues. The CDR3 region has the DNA TGCGCCAGCAGCTTTGAGACAGGGATGTCCGATACGCAGTATTTT. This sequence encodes CASSFETGMSDTQYF.

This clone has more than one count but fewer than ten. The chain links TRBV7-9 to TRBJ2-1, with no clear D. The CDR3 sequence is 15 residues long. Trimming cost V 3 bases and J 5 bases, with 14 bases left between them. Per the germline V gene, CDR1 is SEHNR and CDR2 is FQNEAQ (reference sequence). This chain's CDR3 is CASSFRLALNNEQFF. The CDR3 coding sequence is TGTGCCAGCAGCTTTAGATTGGCGCTGAACAATGAGCAGTTCTTC.

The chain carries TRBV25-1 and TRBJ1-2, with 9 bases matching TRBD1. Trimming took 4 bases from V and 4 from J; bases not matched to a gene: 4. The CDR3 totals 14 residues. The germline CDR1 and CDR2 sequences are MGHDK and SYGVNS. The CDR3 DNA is TGTGCCAGCAGTGGGACAGGGGCCTTCTATGGCTACACCTTC. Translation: CASSGTGAFYGYTF.

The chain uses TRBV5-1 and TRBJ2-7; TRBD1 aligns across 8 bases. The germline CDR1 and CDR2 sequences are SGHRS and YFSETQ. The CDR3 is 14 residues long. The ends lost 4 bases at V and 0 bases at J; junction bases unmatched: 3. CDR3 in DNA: TGCGCCAGCAGCGTGACAGGGGACTCCTACGAGCAGTACTTC. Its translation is CASSVTGDSYEQYF.

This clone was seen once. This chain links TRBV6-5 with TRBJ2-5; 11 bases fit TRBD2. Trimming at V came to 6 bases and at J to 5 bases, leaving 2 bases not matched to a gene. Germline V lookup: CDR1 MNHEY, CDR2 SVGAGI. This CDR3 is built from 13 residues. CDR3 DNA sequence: TGTGCCAGCAGCCGACTAGCGGGGGAGACCCAGTACTTC. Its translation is CASSRLAGETQYF.

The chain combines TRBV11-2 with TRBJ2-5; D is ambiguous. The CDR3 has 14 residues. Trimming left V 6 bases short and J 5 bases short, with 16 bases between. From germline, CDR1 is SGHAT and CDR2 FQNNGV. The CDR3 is CASRSSGSWETQYF. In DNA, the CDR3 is TGTGCCAGCAGATCTTCCGGTTCTTGGGAGACCCAGTACTTC.

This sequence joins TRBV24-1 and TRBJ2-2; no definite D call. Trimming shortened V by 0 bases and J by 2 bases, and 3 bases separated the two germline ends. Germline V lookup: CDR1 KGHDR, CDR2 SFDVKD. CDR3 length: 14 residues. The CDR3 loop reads CATSDLPNTGELFF. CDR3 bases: TGTGCCACCAGTGATTTGCCCAACACCGGGGAGCTGTTTTTT.

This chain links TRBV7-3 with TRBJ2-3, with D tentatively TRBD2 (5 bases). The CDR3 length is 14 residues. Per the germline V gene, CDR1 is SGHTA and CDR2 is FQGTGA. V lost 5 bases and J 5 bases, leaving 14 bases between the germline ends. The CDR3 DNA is TGTGCCAGCAGCCCGTCGGGTGGGAGAGATACGCAGTATTTT. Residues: CASSPSGGRDTQYF.

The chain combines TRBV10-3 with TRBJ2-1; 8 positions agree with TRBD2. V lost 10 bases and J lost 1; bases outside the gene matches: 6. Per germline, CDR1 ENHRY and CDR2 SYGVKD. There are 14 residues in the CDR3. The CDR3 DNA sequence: TGTGCCACCCAAGCGGGAGTTTCCTACAATGAGCAGTTCTTC. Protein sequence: CATQAGVSYNEQFF.

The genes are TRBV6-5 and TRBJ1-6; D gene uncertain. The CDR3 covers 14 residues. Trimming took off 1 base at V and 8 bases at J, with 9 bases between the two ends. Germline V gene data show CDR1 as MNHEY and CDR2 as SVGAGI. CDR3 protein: CASSYFGMDSPLHF. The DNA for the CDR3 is TGTGCCAGCAGTTACTTCGGAATGGATTCACCCCTCCACTTT.

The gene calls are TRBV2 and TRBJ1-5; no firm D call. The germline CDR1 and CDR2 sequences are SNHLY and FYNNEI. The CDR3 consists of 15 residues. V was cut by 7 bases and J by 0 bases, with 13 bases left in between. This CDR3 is CASKAGINSNQPQHF. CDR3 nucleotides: TGTGCCAGCAAGGCTGGGATCAATAGCAATCAGCCCCAGCATTTT.